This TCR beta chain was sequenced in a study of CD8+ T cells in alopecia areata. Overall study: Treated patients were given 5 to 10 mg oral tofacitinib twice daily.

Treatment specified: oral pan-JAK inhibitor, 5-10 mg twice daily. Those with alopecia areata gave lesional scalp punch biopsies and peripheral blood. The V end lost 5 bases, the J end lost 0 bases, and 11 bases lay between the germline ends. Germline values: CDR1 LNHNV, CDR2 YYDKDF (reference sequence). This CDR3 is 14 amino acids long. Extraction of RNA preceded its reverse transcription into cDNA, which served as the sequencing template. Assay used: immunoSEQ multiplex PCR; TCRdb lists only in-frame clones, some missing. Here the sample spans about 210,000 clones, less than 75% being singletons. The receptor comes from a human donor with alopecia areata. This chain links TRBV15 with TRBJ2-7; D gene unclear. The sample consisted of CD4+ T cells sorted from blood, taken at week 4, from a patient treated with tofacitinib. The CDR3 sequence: CATSLRTGSYEQYF. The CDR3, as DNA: TGTGCCACCAGCCTACGGACGGGCTCCTACGAGCAGTACTTC.